These 20 T cell receptor beta chains were sequenced from one sample in a study of blood T cell repertoires in COVID-19. Some clones are missing from TCRdb's copy, which holds only in-frame ones; the method was immunoSEQ multiplex PCR. The repertoire holds approximately 65,000 clones, with about 91% as singletons. Material: peripheral blood. These receptors were collected from a woman aged 45 to 65 with active COVID-19.

This chain connects TRBV10-3 to TRBJ2-2; maybe TRBD2 (5 bases). CDR1 ENHRY and CDR2 SYGVKD come from the germline V gene. The CDR3 spans 14 residues. Deletions cut 8 bases from V and 1 base from J, with 11 bases between. CDR3 nucleotides: TGTGCCATCTCCGGGGTCGGGAACACCGGGGAGCTGTTTTTT. It is translated as CAISGVGNTGELFF.

CDR3 region: CASSLTGTDNSPLHF. The CDR3 nucleotides are TGTGCCAGTAGTTTGACCGGGACAGATAATTCACCCCTCCACTTT. The rearrangement uses TRBV19 and TRBJ1-6; 7 bases agree with TRBD1. The CDR3 consists of 15 residues. The germline V gene encodes CDR1 LNHDA and CDR2 SQIVND (reference sequence). Trimming removed 5 bases from V and 5 bases from J; junction bases left unmatched: 6.

This clone came up once. CDR3 region: CSAEGGGTDTQYF. CDR3 coding DNA: TGCAGCGCAGAAGGGGGGGGCACAGATACGCAGTATTTT. The V gene is TRBV29-1, the J gene TRBJ2-3; the D gene is possibly TRBD2 (7 bases). Trimming cost V 7 bases and J 1 base, with 12 bases left between them. There are 13 residues in the CDR3. Germline V lookup: CDR1 SQVTM, CDR2 ANQGSEA.

The V and J genes are TRBV27 and TRBJ1-1; D may be TRBD1 (6 bases). The CDR3 extends over 14 amino acids. Germline lookup yields CDR1 MNHEY and CDR2 SMNVEV (reference sequence). V dropped 8 bases and J dropped 3 bases, with 16 bases sitting between them. Here the CDR3 reads CASALQGWHTEAFF. The CDR3 nucleotides are TGTGCCAGCGCGCTACAGGGATGGCACACTGAAGCTTTCTTT.

Only a few counts were recorded for this clone. The genes are TRBV5-5 and TRBJ2-2; 10 bases map to TRBD2. The V segment lost 0 bases and the J segment 5 bases; nucleotides outside the gene matches: 10. The CDR3 is 18 amino acids. Germline CDR1 reads SGHKS; CDR2 reads YYEKEE (reference sequence). DNA for the CDR3: TGTGCCAGCAGCTTGGGGGTGCTAGCGGGAGTAAGGACCGGGGAGCTGTTTTTT. Translating gives CASSLGVLAGVRTGELFF.

This clone was seen only a few times. V and J are TRBV28 and TRBJ2-5; tentatively, D is TRBD1 (6 bases). CDR1 is MDHEN and CDR2 is SYDVKM in the germline V gene. V was shortened by 7 bases and J by 0 bases, with 12 bases between the two germline ends. There are 14 residues in the CDR3. The DNA of the CDR3 is TGTGCCAGCAAGGGCAGGGGCTACCAAGAGACCCAGTACTTC. As protein: CASKGRGYQETQYF.

This sequence joins TRBV30 and TRBJ1-2; D possibly corresponds to TRBD1 (6 bases). Germline CDR1 reads GTSNPN; CDR2 reads SVGIG (reference sequence). The CDR3 sequence is 11 residues long. Trimming removed 3 bases from V and 8 bases from J, with 10 bases in between. The CDR3 DNA sequence: TGTGCCTGGAGCGGGACATACGGCTACACCTTC. It translates to CAWSGTYGYTF.

The V call is TRBV27, the J call TRBJ1-1; TRBD1 matches at 7 bases. The V gene end was trimmed by 5 bases and the J gene end by 6 bases; junction bases not matched to a gene: 12. The CDR3 contains 15 residues. CDR1 MNHEY and CDR2 SMNVEV come from the germline V gene (reference sequence). CDR3 amino acids: CASSRQGPFRSEAFF. CDR3 in DNA: TGTGCCAGCAGTAGACAGGGCCCCTTTAGGTCTGAAGCTTTCTTT.

The genes are TRBV7-9 and TRBJ2-5, with 9 bases aligning to TRBD1. The ends lost 5 bases at V and 0 bases at J; junction bases unmatched: 4. The length of the CDR3 is 15 residues. Per germline, CDR1 SEHNR and CDR2 FQNEAQ (reference sequence). CDR3 loop: CASSRGTGNQETQYF. CDR3 DNA: TGTGCCAGCAGCCGGGGGACAGGGAACCAAGAGACCCAGTACTTC.

The rearrangement links TRBV12-3 or TRBV12-4 to TRBJ2-3; D gene uncertain. The CDR3 covers 11 residues. Trimming removed 5 bases at V and 7 bases at J, with 7 bases between. The CDR3 DNA reads as TGTGCCAGCAGTCGCAGGTATACGCAGTATTTT. Encoded protein: CASSRRYTQYF.

The CDR3 DNA follows: TGTGCCAGCAGCCCCACTAGCGGGAGTTCCGATGAGCAGTTCTTC. It encodes CASSPTSGSSDEQFF. The chain recombines TRBV11-3 with TRBJ2-1; 11 nucleotides align to TRBD2. V lost 5 bases, J lost 8 bases, and 8 bases stayed unmatched. CDR1 is SGHNT and CDR2 is YENEEA in the germline V gene. The CDR3 loop spans 15 amino acids.

The chain uses TRBV10-1 and TRBJ2-7; possible D gene TRBD1, 6 bases. The V end was cut by 4 bases, the J end by 13 bases, with 23 bases between. The CDR3 is 14 residues long. CDR1 and CDR2 (germline): WNHNN, SYGVQD (reference sequence). In nucleotides, the CDR3 is TGCGCCAGCAGTGTCCGGGACAAGGACGCAACTTTTTACTTC. It yields the protein CASSVRDKDATFYF.

The V call is TRBV5-6, the J call TRBJ2-1, with TRBD2 matching over 7 bases. Germline V CDR1 and CDR2: SGHDT, YYEEEE. The CDR3 is 13 residues long. Germline trimming cut 3 bases from V and 6 bases from J; bases unmatched to any gene: 3. CDR3 loop: CASSWSGANEQFF. The CDR3 bases are TGTGCCAGCAGCTGGAGCGGGGCCAATGAGCAGTTCTTC.

The chain is built from TRBV9 and TRBJ2-2, with D tentatively TRBD1 (5 bases). V shed 3 bases and J shed 5 bases, with 11 bases lying between them. The CDR3 totals 14 residues. In germline, CDR1 is SGDLS, CDR2 YYNGEE. The CDR3 coding sequence is TGTGCCAGCAGCGCCGACAGAACAACCGGGGAGCTGTTTTTT. It yields the protein CASSADRTTGELFF. The full variable domain, completed using reference TRBV9 and TRBJ2-2, is DSGVTQTPKHLITATGQRVTLRCSPRSGDLSVYWYQQSLDQGLQFLIQYYNGEERAKGNILERFSAQQFPDLHSELNLSSLELGDSALYFCASSADRTTGELFFGEGSRLTVL.

The V gene is TRBV5-1, the J gene TRBJ2-5; TRBD1 matches at 11 bases. CDR3 length: 15 amino acids. The junction had 5 bases not matched to a gene; V was cut back by 5 bases and J by 2 bases. CDR1 and CDR2 from the germline V gene are SGHRS and YFSETQ. As DNA, the CDR3 is TGCGCCAGCAGACCCGGGACAGGGGGGCAAGAGACCCAGTACTTC. Translation gives CASRPGTGGQETQYF.

This clone was counted once. The chain recombines TRBV5-1 with TRBJ2-5; 10 bases fit TRBD1. CDR3 size: 13 residues. Germline values: CDR1 SGHRS, CDR2 YFSETQ. The V and J ends lost 7 bases and 5 bases, in that order; junction bases with no gene match: 5. The chain's CDR3 is CASETGGGETQYF. In DNA, the CDR3 is TGCGCCAGCGAGACAGGGGGCGGCGAGACCCAGTACTTC. Together with reference TRBV5-1 and TRBJ2-5, the CDR3 gives the full variable domain: KAGVTQTPRYLIKTRGQQVTLSCSPISGHRSVSWYQQTPGQGLQFLFEYFSETQRNKGNFPGRFSGRQFSNSRSEMNVSTLELGDSALYLCASETGGGETQYFGPGTRLLVL.

The count of this clone is one. V usage is TRBV28 and J usage is TRBJ1-1; D remains unclear. The CDR3 loop spans 12 amino acids. Trimming took 4 bases from V and 7 from J, leaving 10 bases between them. Germline loops: CDR1 MDHEN, CDR2 SYDVKM. The CDR3 reads CASSSRRGEAFF. CDR3 nucleotides: TGTGCCAGCAGTTCCCGACGGGGTGAAGCTTTCTTT.

CDR3 DNA sequence: TGTGCCAGCAGCGACCCAGGGGTTCTTGGAAACACCATATATTTT. It translates to CASSDPGVLGNTIYF. The chain is built from TRBV3-1 (or the pseudogene TRBV3-2) and TRBJ1-3; D perhaps matches TRBD1 (6 bases). The CDR3 consists of 15 residues. V dropped 5 bases and J dropped 3 bases, with 14 bases sitting between them. Germline CDR1 LGHDT, CDR2 YNNKEL (reference sequence).

V is TRBV29-1 and J is TRBJ2-3; D remains ambiguous. Germline V lookup: CDR1 SQVTM, CDR2 ANQGSEA. This CDR3 is built from 14 residues. The V end lost 7 bases, the J end lost 4 bases, and 18 bases lay between the germline ends. The CDR3, as DNA: TGCAGCGCCCCGGGTTTCGAAGGCCCAGATACGCAGTATTTT. Its protein is CSAPGFEGPDTQYF.

The chain employs TRBV9 and TRBJ2-7; the D gene is possibly TRBD2 (5 bases). The V end was cut by 4 bases, the J end by 2 bases, with 16 bases between. The CDR3 covers 15 residues. Per the germline V gene, CDR1 is SGDLS and CDR2 is YYNGEE. This CDR3 reads CASSPAERVTYEQYF. The DNA of the CDR3 is TGTGCCAGCAGCCCAGCTGAGAGGGTCACCTACGAGCAGTACTTC.